The clone carrying this TCR beta chain was observed many times. This sample stems from a study of T cells after yellow fever vaccination. Study-wide context: A sort based on CD3, CD45RA, CCR7 and CD95 yielded the EM, EMRA, CM and Tscm memory subsets. Fractions containing few cells were prepared with SMART-Seq v4 Ultra Low Input. Study results and limitations: Almost every vaccine-responding clonotype was undetectable in sorted memory subsets on day 0.

Trimming removed 6 bases at V and 4 bases at J, with 13 bases between. From germline, CDR1 is MNHEY and CDR2 SMNVEV (reference sequence). The CDR3 spans 14 residues. They built TCR cDNA with 5'RACE template switching, a step that put in a universal primer site and UMIs. TCRdb reanalysed the 5' RACE reads using MiXCR and keeps one entry per CDR3 protein. In the table there are approximately 10,000 distinct CDR3 sequences, around 5.2% of which are singletons. The chain uses TRBV27 and TRBJ1-5; TRBD1 is a possible D gene (5 bases). The sample consisted of PBMCs, either bulk or a sorted T-cell subset (CD4+, CD8+, memory, or dextramer-sorted; not recorded which), taken roughly 14 days after the first yellow fever vaccination. The sequence was collected from a young man who received the YFV17D yellow fever vaccine. This CDR3 is CASRPWGDNQPQHF. In nucleotides, the CDR3 is TGTGCCAGCAGACCTTGGGGGGATAATCAGCCCCAGCATTTT.